The 18 T cell receptor beta chains given below trace back to one sample, sequenced in a study of control samples from healthy donors and cancer patients. Clones were sequenced by immunoSEQ multiplex PCR, and TCRdb holds only the in-frame ones, with some missing. The data show some 96,000 clones, with about 90% seen just once and 18% held by the top ten. The material sequenced was blood. These receptors were collected from a woman between 50 and 59 years old in good health.

This sequence joins TRBV7-2 and TRBJ2-3; 9 bases are shared with TRBD2. The CDR3 spans 16 residues. The junction had 6 bases not matched to a gene; V was cut back by 4 bases and J by 1 base. The germline CDR1 and CDR2 sequences are SGHTA and FQGNSA. CDR3 amino acids: CASSSRGGTGTDTQYF. In nucleotides, the CDR3 is TGTGCCAGCAGCTCGCGGGGGGGGACAGGCACAGATACGCAGTATTTT.

This clone appeared a single time. V gene TRBV5-1 combines with J gene TRBJ2-3, with 8 bases aligning to TRBD2. Trimming cost V 4 bases and J 5 bases; bases outside gene matches: 12. Germline V CDR1 and CDR2: SGHRS, YFSETQ. The CDR3 covers 16 residues. CDR3 in amino acids: CASSMGLGPIGDTQYF. The CDR3 DNA reads as TGCGCCAGCAGCATGGGACTAGGCCCTATAGGAGATACGCAGTATTTT.

The chain recombines TRBV18 with TRBJ1-4; maybe TRBD1 (5 bases). The CDR3 sequence is 14 residues long. The germline V gene encodes CDR1 KGHSH and CDR2 LQKENI. V shed 2 bases and J shed 6 bases, with 10 bases lying between them. The CDR3 region is CASSPFGGDEKLFF. The CDR3, as DNA: TGTGCCAGCTCACCATTTGGAGGGGATGAAAAACTGTTTTTT.

The genes are TRBV9 and TRBJ1-1, with no clear D. CDR1 and CDR2 (germline): SGDLS, YYNGEE. Deletions cut 0 bases from V and 4 bases from J, with 7 bases between. CDR3 length equals 13 residues. The CDR3 DNA follows: TGTGCCAGCAGCGTAGGAGCGGGCACTGAAGCTTTCTTT. This gives the protein CASSVGAGTEAFF.

The chain recombines TRBV27 with TRBJ2-2; D gene unclear. CDR3 length: 15 residues. Germline V gives CDR1 MNHEY, CDR2 SMNVEV (reference sequence). V was cut by 3 bases and J by 0 bases, with 8 bases left in between. The CDR3 region has the DNA TGTGCCAGCAGTTTGGGCAGAACGAACACCGGGGAGCTGTTTTTT. Translated: CASSLGRTNTGELFF.

V gene TRBV30 combines with J gene TRBJ1-2; 7 bases align to TRBD1. V dropped 0 bases and J dropped 8; count of bases not matched to a gene: 9. CDR3 length equals 14 residues. Germline V gene sequence: CDR1 GTSNPN, CDR2 SVGIG (reference sequence). CDR3 coding DNA: TGTGCCTGGAGTGTGGCAGGGGGGATTTCGGGCTACACCTTC. Translated, it gives CAWSVAGGISGYTF.

This clone has only one observation. V gene TRBV27 combines with J gene TRBJ2-2; 13 bases are shared with TRBD2. This CDR3 comprises 17 residues. Per the germline V gene, CDR1 is MNHEY and CDR2 is SMNVEV (reference sequence). Germline trimming cut 5 bases from V and 1 base from J; bases unmatched to any gene: 4. CDR3 sequence: CASSRGLAGLNTGELFF. In nucleotides, the CDR3 is TGTGCCAGCAGTCGGGGACTAGCGGGACTGAACACCGGGGAGCTGTTTTTT.

The chain joins TRBV19 to TRBJ1-5; 9 bases fit TRBD1. The J segment lost 6 bases and the V segment lost 1 base, leaving 4 bases of the junction unmatched. The germline V gene has CDR1 LNHDA and CDR2 SQIVND (reference sequence). The CDR3 covers 15 residues. The DNA of the CDR3 is TGTGCCAGTAGTATAGGGACAGGGGCAGGTCAGCCCCAGCATTTT. Protein sequence: CASSIGTGAGQPQHF.

This chain links TRBV5-1 with TRBJ2-3; no firm D call. CDR1 is SGHRS and CDR2 is YFSETQ in the germline V gene. The ends were cut back, 4 bases at V and 0 bases at J, with 15 bases in the middle. The CDR3 length is 16 residues. The chain's CDR3 is CASSQTGLTSTDTQYF. CDR3 DNA: TGCGCCAGCAGCCAAACGGGCCTCACCAGCACAGATACGCAGTATTTT. Full variable domain (outside the CDR3, taken from reference TRBV5-1 and TRBJ2-3): KAGVTQTPRYLIKTRGQQVTLSCSPISGHRSVSWYQQTPGQGLQFLFEYFSETQRNKGNFPGRFSGRQFSNSRSEMNVSTLELGDSALYLCASSQTGLTSTDTQYFGPGTRLTVL.

The chain recombines TRBV18 with TRBJ1-4; 9 bases match TRBD1. Germline CDR1 and CDR2: KGHSH and LQKENI. CDR3 length: 14 amino acids. V shed 3 bases and J 5 bases; nucleotides not matched to a gene: 1. The CDR3 sequence is CASSPGTGNEKLFF. In DNA form, the CDR3 reads TGTGCCAGCTCACCGGGGACAGGGAATGAAAAACTGTTTTTT.

V gene TRBV28 combines with J gene TRBJ1-5, with 8 bases lining up with TRBD1. After removal of 5 bases from V and 5 bases from J, the junction contained 5 bases not matched to a gene. The germline V gene has CDR1 MDHEN and CDR2 SYDVKM. The CDR3 consists of 14 residues. The DNA of the CDR3 is TGTGCCAGCAGTCTTGGGACAGGCTATCAGCCCCAGCATTTT. It yields the protein CASSLGTGYQPQHF.

The chain joins TRBV29-1 to TRBJ2-2; a possible D gene is TRBD2 (5 bases). This CDR3 is built from 16 residues. The germline V and J ends were trimmed by 1 base and 0 bases, with 12 bases remaining between them. Germline lookup yields CDR1 SQVTM and CDR2 ANQGSEA. The CDR3 loop is CSVEVGSGANTGELFF. CDR3 bases: TGCAGCGTTGAAGTGGGAAGCGGTGCGAACACCGGGGAGCTGTTTTTT.

The rearrangement links TRBV1 to TRBJ2-1; the table names TRBD2, a call not compared with the DNA. TRBV1 has pseudogene status. The CDR3 spans 17 residues. The CDR3 protein is CTSSTPGRGGTYNEQFF. CDR3 in DNA: TGCACCAGCAGCACCCCAGGACGGGGGGGAACCTACAATGAGCAGTTCTTC.

This chain connects TRBV5-1 to TRBJ2-1; D is unresolved. CDR1 is SGHRS, CDR2 YFSETQ, per germline. The CDR3 runs to 14 residues. Trimming stripped 5 bases from V and 6 bases from J, with 15 bases between. CDR3 nucleotide sequence: TGCGCCAGCAGAGGTCCCGACCAAAGCAATGAGCAGTTCTTC. Translation: CASRGPDQSNEQFF.

CDR3 nucleotide sequence: TGTGCCAGCAGCGCACAGGGGTACACTGAAGCTTTCTTT. Amino acid sequence: CASSAQGYTEAFF. The rearrangement uses TRBV14 and TRBJ1-1, with 7 nucleotides matching TRBD1. The germline CDR1 and CDR2 sequences are SGHDN and FVKESK. V was pared by 5 bases and J by 3 bases, with 3 bases of the junction left unmatched. The CDR3 has 13 amino acids.

This sequence joins TRBV24-1 and TRBJ2-1; 11 nucleotides align to TRBD1. Germline loops: CDR1 KGHDR, CDR2 SFDVKD. With V trimmed by 10 bases and J by 7 bases, 5 bases remained unmatched. This CDR3 contains 13 residues. CDR3 sequence reads: CATGQGAVNEQFF. Written as DNA, the CDR3 is TGTGCCACAGGACAGGGGGCTGTGAATGAGCAGTTCTTC.

This sequence joins TRBV7-2 and TRBJ1-1; a weak D match, TRBD1 (6 bases). This CDR3 spans 14 amino acids. Trimming took 3 bases from V and 2 from J, leaving 10 bases between them. The germline CDR1 and CDR2 sequences are SGHTA and FQGNSA. The CDR3 region has the DNA TGTGCCAGCAGCTTCGGGACACCAAACACTGAAGCTTTCTTT. It encodes CASSFGTPNTEAFF.

As DNA, the CDR3 is TGTGCCAGTAGCCCACTGGGGGGGCCGGGACCTGAAGCTTTCTTT. It encodes CASSPLGGPGPEAFF. V usage is TRBV19 and J usage is TRBJ1-1, with D perhaps matching TRBD1 (6 bases). The V gene's germline CDR1 is LNHDA and CDR2 SQIVND (reference sequence). This CDR3 spans 15 amino acids. Trimming removed 6 bases from V and 6 bases from J, with 20 bases in between.